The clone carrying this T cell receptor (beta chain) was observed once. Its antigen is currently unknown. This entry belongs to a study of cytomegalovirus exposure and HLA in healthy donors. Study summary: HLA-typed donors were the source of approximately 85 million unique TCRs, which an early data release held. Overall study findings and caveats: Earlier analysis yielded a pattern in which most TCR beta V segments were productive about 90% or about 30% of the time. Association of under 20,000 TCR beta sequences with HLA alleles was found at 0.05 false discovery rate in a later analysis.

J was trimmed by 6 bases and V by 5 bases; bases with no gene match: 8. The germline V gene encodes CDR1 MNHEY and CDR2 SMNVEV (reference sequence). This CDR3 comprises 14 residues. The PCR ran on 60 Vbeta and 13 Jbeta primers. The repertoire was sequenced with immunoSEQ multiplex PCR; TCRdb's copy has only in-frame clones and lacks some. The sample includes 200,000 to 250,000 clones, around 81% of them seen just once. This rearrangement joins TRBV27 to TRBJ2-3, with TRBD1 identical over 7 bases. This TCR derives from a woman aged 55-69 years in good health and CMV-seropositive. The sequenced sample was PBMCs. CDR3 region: CASSPDRVWDTQYF. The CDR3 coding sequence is TGTGCCAGCAGTCCCGACAGGGTGTGGGATACGCAGTATTTT.